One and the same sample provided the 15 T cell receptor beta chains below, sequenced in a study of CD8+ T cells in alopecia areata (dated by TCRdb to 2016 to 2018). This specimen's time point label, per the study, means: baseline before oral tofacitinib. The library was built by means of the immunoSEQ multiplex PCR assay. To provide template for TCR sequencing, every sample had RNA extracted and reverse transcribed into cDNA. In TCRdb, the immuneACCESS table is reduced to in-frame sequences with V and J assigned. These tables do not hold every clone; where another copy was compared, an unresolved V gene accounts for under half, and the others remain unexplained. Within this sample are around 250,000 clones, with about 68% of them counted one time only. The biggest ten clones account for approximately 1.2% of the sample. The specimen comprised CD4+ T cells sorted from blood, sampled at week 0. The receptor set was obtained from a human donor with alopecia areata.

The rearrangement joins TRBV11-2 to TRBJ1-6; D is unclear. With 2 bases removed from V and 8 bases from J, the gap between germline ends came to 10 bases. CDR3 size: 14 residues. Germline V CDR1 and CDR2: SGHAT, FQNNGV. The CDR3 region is CASSLLNRDSPLHF. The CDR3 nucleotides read TGTGCCAGCAGCTTACTTAATCGCGATTCACCCCTCCACTTT.

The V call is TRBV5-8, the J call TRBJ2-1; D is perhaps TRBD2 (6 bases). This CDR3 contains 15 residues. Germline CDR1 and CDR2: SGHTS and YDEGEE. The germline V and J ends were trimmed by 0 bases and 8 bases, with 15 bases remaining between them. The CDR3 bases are TGTGCCAGCAGCTTGGCCCCAAGACTAGTCCATGAGCAGTTCTTC. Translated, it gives CASSLAPRLVHEQFF.

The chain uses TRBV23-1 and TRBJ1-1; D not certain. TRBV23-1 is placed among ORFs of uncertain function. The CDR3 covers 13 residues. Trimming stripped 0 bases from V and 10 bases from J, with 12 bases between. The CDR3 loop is CASSQSSLAGAFF. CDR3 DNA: TGCGCCAGCAGTCAATCTAGCCTAGCAGGAGCTTTCTTT.

CDR3 nucleotides: TGTGCCTGGAGTGCTGACCGGAGTAACACTGAAGCTTTCTTT. Its translation: CAWSADRSNTEAFF. This rearrangement joins TRBV30 to TRBJ1-1; D gene unclear. CDR3 length: 14 amino acids. V dropped 1 base and J dropped 2 bases, with 11 bases sitting between them. Germline V gives CDR1 GTSNPN, CDR2 SVGIG (reference sequence).

DNA for the CDR3: TGTGCCAGCAGCTCCAAAAAACGCCGGGACAACAATGAGCAGTTCTTC. Its protein is CASSSKKRRDNNEQFF. The chain recombines TRBV13 with TRBJ2-1, with D perhaps matching TRBD1 (6 bases). CDR1 PRHDT and CDR2 FYEKMQ come from the germline V gene (reference sequence). The CDR3 is 16 residues long. The ends were cut back, 4 bases at V and 5 bases at J, with 18 bases in the middle.

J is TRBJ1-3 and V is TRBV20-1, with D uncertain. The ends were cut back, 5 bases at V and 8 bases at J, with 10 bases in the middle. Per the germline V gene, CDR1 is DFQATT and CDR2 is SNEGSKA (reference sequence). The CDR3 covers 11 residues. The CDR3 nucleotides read TGCAGTGCTCCCCGGGCGGACACCATATATTTT. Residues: CSAPRADTIYF.

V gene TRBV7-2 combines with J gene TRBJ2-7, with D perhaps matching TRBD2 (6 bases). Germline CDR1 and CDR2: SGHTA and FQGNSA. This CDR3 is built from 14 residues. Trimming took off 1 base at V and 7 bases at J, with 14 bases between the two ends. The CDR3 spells CASSLVEGAGEQYF. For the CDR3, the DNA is TGTGCCAGCAGCTTAGTGGAGGGCGCGGGGGAGCAGTACTTC.

The CDR3: CSVEAPARVSGYTF. For the CDR3, the DNA is TGCAGCGTTGAAGCCCCTGCGAGGGTGTCGGGCTACACCTTC. V is TRBV29-1 and J is TRBJ1-2, with D hard to call. Germline CDR1 is SQVTM and CDR2 is ANQGSEA. V was pared by 1 base and J by 8 bases, with 17 bases between. There are 14 residues in the CDR3.

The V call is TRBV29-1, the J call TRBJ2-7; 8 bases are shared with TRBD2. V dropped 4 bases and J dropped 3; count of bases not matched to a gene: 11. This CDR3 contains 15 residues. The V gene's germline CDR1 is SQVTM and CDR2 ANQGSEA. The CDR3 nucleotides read TGCAGCGTTGCCTACTTGGTAGCGGGGAGCTACGAGCAGTACTTC. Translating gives CSVAYLVAGSYEQYF.

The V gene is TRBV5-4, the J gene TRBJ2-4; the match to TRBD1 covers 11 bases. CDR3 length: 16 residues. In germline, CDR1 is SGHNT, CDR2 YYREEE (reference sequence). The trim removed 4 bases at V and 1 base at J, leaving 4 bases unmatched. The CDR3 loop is CASSPGQGEAKNIQYF. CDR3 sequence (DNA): TGTGCCAGCAGCCCGGGACAGGGGGAGGCCAAAAACATTCAGTACTTC. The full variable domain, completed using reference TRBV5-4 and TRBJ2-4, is ETGVTQSPTHLIKTRGQQVTLRCSSQSGHNTVSWYQQALGQGPQFIFQYYREEENGRGNFPPRFSGLQFPNYSSELNVNALELDDSALYLCASSPGQGEAKNIQYFGAGTRLSVL.

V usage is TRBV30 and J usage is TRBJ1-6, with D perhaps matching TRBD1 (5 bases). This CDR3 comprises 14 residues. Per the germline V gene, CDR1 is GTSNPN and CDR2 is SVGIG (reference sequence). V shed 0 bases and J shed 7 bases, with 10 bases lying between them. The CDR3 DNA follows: TGTGCCTGGAGTGTACTCAGGGCGAATTCACCCCTCCACTTT. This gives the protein CAWSVLRANSPLHF.

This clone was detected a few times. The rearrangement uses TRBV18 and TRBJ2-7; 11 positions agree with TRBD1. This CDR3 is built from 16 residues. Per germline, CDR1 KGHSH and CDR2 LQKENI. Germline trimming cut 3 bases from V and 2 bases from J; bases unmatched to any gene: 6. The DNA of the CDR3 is TGTGCCAGCTCACCCGTTCCGGGACAGGGGGCCTACGAGCAGTACTTC. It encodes CASSPVPGQGAYEQYF.

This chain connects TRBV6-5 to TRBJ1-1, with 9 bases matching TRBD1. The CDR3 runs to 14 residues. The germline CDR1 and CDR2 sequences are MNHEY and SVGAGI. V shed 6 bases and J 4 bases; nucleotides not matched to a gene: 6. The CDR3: CASSRTGVGTEAFF. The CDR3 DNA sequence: TGTGCCAGCAGCCGGACAGGGGTGGGCACTGAAGCTTTCTTT.

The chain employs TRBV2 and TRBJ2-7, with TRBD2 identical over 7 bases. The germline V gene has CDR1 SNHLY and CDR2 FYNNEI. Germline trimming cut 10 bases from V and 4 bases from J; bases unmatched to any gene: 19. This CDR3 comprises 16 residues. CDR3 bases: TGTGCCACCACCCCCAGGGAGGGATGGGGGAAGTACGAGCAGTACTTC. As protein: CATTPREGWGKYEQYF.

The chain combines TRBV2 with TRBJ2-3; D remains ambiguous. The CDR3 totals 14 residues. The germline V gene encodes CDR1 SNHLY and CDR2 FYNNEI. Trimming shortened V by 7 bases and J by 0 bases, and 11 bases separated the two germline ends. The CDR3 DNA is TGTGCCAGCAAAGAGGAACCTAGCACAGATACGCAGTATTTT. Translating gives CASKEEPSTDTQYF.